The 3 T cell receptor beta chains listed next were all sequenced from one sample in a study of blood T cell repertoires in COVID-19. The table came from immunoSEQ multiplex PCR; TCRdb's copy has only in-frame clones and leaves some out. The table records roughly 70,000 clones, more than 60% of them present only once. Source material: peripheral blood. Every receptor here comes from a man aged 55 to 70 with acute or convalescent COVID-19.

The J gene is TRBJ1-2, the V gene TRBV24-1; 8 nucleotides agree with TRBD1. After removal of 4 bases from V and 8 bases from J, the junction contained 8 bases not matched to a gene. CDR1 is KGHDR and CDR2 is SFDVKD in the germline V gene. CDR3 length: 14 residues. The chain's CDR3 is CATSDPTGVQGYTF. DNA for the CDR3: TGTGCCACCAGTGACCCGACAGGGGTTCAAGGCTACACCTTC.

The CDR3 region has the DNA TGCGCCAGCAGCTTGGGCGGCGACACAGATACGCAGTATTTT. This translates into CASSLGGDTDTQYF. The rearrangement links TRBV5-1 to TRBJ2-3; D is ambiguous. Trimming shortened V by 0 bases and J by 2 bases, and 7 bases separated the two germline ends. The CDR3 sequence is 14 residues long. Germline V lookup: CDR1 SGHRS, CDR2 YFSETQ.

This clone was detected a few times. This rearrangement joins TRBV4-1 to TRBJ1-6, with D maybe TRBD1 (6 bases). Germline CDR1 is MGHRA and CDR2 is YSYEKL. The V gene lost 5 bases and the J gene lost 12 bases, with 20 bases spanning the gap. This CDR3 comprises 15 residues. The CDR3 spells CASSMEGGHEGPLHF. CDR3 DNA: TGCGCCAGCAGCATGGAGGGGGGGCATGAGGGACCCCTCCACTTT.